This T cell receptor (beta chain) was profiled in a study of blood T cell repertoires in COVID-19. Across the study: Spain, Italy and the United States supplied samples that represented acute and convalescent COVID-19. T cells, B-cell-depleted T cells, or PBMCs supplied cDNA or gDNA.

Germline assignment: CDR1 GTSNPN and CDR2 SVGIG (reference sequence). The CDR3 loop spans 13 amino acids. The authors' processing: Estimates of nucleated cell counts were drawn from the amplification of reference gene primers. The repertoire was sequenced with immunoSEQ multiplex PCR; TCRdb's copy has only in-frame clones and lacks some. That table is the source of V, J and clone size, and D and trimming were worked out from the DNA. The sample yields tens of thousands of clones, approximately 87% seen once. The specimen was peripheral blood. V usage is TRBV30 and J usage is TRBJ1-6; D unresolved. The origin of this receptor is a human donor in a cohort sampled during active COVID-19. The CDR3 is CGGASSYNSPLHF. Here the CDR3 DNA reads TGTGGCGGAGCGAGCTCCTATAATTCACCCCTCCACTTT.